This T cell receptor (beta chain) is from a study of blood T cells in healthy people across ages. Looked up from germline, CDR1 is SGHAT and CDR2 is FQNNGV. The CDR3 is 14 amino acids. Deletions cut 3 bases from V and 7 bases from J, with 10 bases between. It was with a sample-barcoded 5' primer and a J-beta primer mix that a second PCR of roughly 7 to 12 cycles was run. TCRdb itself ran the 5' RACE reads through MiXCR, one entry per CDR3 protein. This sample yields around 1,500,000 distinct CDR3 sequences, of which around 42% are seen a single time; 7.9% belongs to the top ten. The genes are TRBV11-2 and TRBJ1-6; D not certain. The sequenced material came from blood. This clonotype was sampled from a woman younger than 35 in good health. The CDR3 reads CASSFDFGNSPLHF. CDR3 bases: TGTGCCAGCAGCTTTGATTTTGGCAATTCACCCCTCCACTTT.